The next 23 T cell receptor beta chains were all read from a single sample in a study of OX40 agonist ivuxolimab in advanced cancers. Repertoires were generated with immunoSEQ multiplex PCR, while TCRdb's copy carries only in-frame clones and drops some. The sample includes 95,000 to 150,000 clones, roughly 95% of them seen just once. The material was CD4+ or CD8+ T cells sorted from blood, obtained in a trial of the OX40 agonist ivuxolimab. The receptors originated from an adult with an advanced solid tumor such as melanoma, head and neck, liver or kidney cancer.

With respect to this clone: This specimen includes other DNA sequences encoding the same CDR3. The chain couples TRBV7-2 to TRBJ2-3; the D is unclear. The CDR3 has 12 residues. Germline values: CDR1 SGHTA, CDR2 FQGNSA. Trimming shortened V by 5 bases and J by 2 bases, and 5 bases separated the two germline ends. CDR3 region: CASSPYTDTQYF. The CDR3 DNA is TGTGCCAGCAGCCCGTACACAGATACGCAGTATTTT.

Written as DNA, the CDR3 is TGTGCCAGCAGTGAAGGACCGCTTCGCGAGACCCAGTACTTC. This sequence encodes CASSEGPLRETQYF. V usage is TRBV2 and J usage is TRBJ2-5; D remains ambiguous. The CDR3 runs to 14 residues. With 1 base removed from V and 5 bases from J, the gap between germline ends came to 11 bases. Germline V lookup: CDR1 SNHLY, CDR2 FYNNEI.

V usage is TRBV29-1 and J usage is TRBJ2-3; TRBD2 aligns across 10 bases. V lost 7 bases and J lost 4; bases outside the gene matches: 11. CDR1 is SQVTM, CDR2 ANQGSEA, per germline. The CDR3 has 15 residues. The CDR3 region is CSADGASGSSDTQYF. DNA for the CDR3: TGCAGCGCCGATGGGGCTAGCGGGAGTTCAGATACGCAGTATTTT.

V and J are TRBV11-2 and TRBJ2-1; D remains unclear. V was shortened by 2 bases and J by 4 bases, with 3 bases between the two germline ends. The CDR3 has 12 amino acids. Germline V CDR1 and CDR2: SGHAT, FQNNGV. In nucleotides, the CDR3 is TGTGCCAGCAGCTTAAGTTACAATGAGCAGTTCTTC. Protein product: CASSLSYNEQFF.

This chain links TRBV7-2 with TRBJ1-3; TRBD1 is a possible D gene (5 bases). The CDR3 sequence is 15 residues long. Per germline, CDR1 SGHTA and CDR2 FQGNSA. V gave up 4 bases and J gave up 7 bases, with 17 bases separating them. The CDR3 spells CASSSKAWGGNTIYF. The CDR3 DNA is TGTGCCAGCAGCTCTAAGGCGTGGGGGGGGAACACCATATATTTT.

This rearrangement joins TRBV19 to TRBJ1-5; 8 bases agree with TRBD1. The germline CDR1 and CDR2 sequences are LNHDA and SQIVND (reference sequence). V shed 8 bases and J 7 bases; nucleotides not matched to a gene: 13. This CDR3 is 15 amino acids long. CDR3 coding DNA: TGTGCCAGTGGCATTACTCAGGGGGCGGGACAGCCCCAGCATTTT. It yields the protein CASGITQGAGQPQHF.

The rearrangement links TRBV2 to TRBJ2-7; no clear D gene. V lost 6 bases and J 4 bases, leaving 7 bases between the germline ends. This CDR3 comprises 11 residues. CDR1 is SNHLY, CDR2 FYNNEI, per germline. The chain's CDR3 is CASRGYYEQYF. The CDR3 coding sequence is TGTGCCAGCAGGGGATATTACGAGCAGTACTTC.

CDR3 nucleotide sequence: TGTGCCAGCAGGGCTCCCCTCCGGGTTGGAAACACTGAAGCTTTCTTT. Translating gives CASRAPLRVGNTEAFF. The chain combines TRBV7-3 with TRBJ1-1; D is uncertain. Germline V CDR1 and CDR2: SGHTA, FQGTGA. The CDR3 totals 16 residues. V lost 6 bases and J 2 bases, leaving 19 bases between the germline ends.

The V call is TRBV18, the J call TRBJ1-5, with TRBD1 as a possible D gene (6 bases). Trimming left V 1 base short and J 1 base short, with 8 bases between. The germline gives CDR1 KGHSH, CDR2 LQKENI. The CDR3 spans 15 residues. The CDR3 nucleotides read TGTGCCAGCTCACCACAGGGGGTGAGCAATCAGCCCCAGCATTTT. Protein: CASSPQGVSNQPQHF.

The chain combines TRBV30 with TRBJ1-6; no clear D gene. V lost 5 bases and J lost 0, with 11 bases in between. CDR1 and CDR2 (germline): GTSNPN, SVGIG (reference sequence). The CDR3 extends over 15 amino acids. The CDR3, as DNA: TGTGCCTGGCTCCAGGAGACCTCCTATAATTCACCCCTCCACTTT. Its translation: CAWLQETSYNSPLHF. The complete variable domain, with remaining parts taken from reference TRBV30 and TRBJ1-6, reads SQTIHQWPATLVQPVGSPLSLECTVEGTSNPNLYWYRQAAGRGLQLLFYSVGIGQISSEVPQNLSASRPQDRQFILSSKKLLLSDSGFYLCAWLQETSYNSPLHFGNGTRLTVT.

The chain links TRBV9 to TRBJ2-1; 8 bases agree with TRBD2. CDR1 and CDR2 from the germline V gene are SGDLS and YYNGEE. V gave up 4 bases and J gave up 12 bases; unmatched junction bases: 12. This CDR3 region has 14 residues. CDR3 coding DNA: TGTGCCAGCAGCCCCGGCTGGTCGGCGGGAGGGCAGTTCTTC. Encoded protein: CASSPGWSAGGQFF.

The DNA of the CDR3 is TGTGCCAGCAGTTACTCAAACCCCGGGGCTAACTATGGCTACACCTTC. This gives the protein CASSYSNPGANYGYTF. The genes are TRBV6-6 and TRBJ1-2; D remains ambiguous. Deletions cut 0 bases from V and 0 bases from J, with 11 bases between. CDR3 size: 16 residues. Germline-derived CDR1 and CDR2 are MNHNY and SVGAGI (reference sequence).

The V call is TRBV9, the J call TRBJ2-7, with TRBD2 identical over 8 bases. The germline gives CDR1 SGDLS, CDR2 YYNGEE. The CDR3 covers 16 residues. Losses at the gene ends were 4 bases for V and 9 bases for J; bases not matched to a gene: 18. CDR3 nucleotides: TGTGCCAGCAGCAGCTCGCGGGGGGCGCTTCAGTGCGGGCAGTACTTC. Translated, it gives CASSSSRGALQCGQYF.

The gene calls are TRBV15 and TRBJ2-5; 10 bases line up with TRBD2. Germline loops: CDR1 LNHNV, CDR2 YYDKDF (reference sequence). This CDR3 is 16 amino acids long. The junction had 4 bases not matched to a gene; V was cut back by 2 bases and J by 1 base. The CDR3 nucleotides are TGTGCCACCAGCAGACGGGGGACTAGCGCCCAAGAGACCCAGTACTTC. Protein: CATSRRGTSAQETQYF.

The J gene is TRBJ2-3, the V gene TRBV27; no clear D. The CDR3 sequence is 15 residues long. Germline CDR1 is MNHEY and CDR2 is SMNVEV (reference sequence). Trimming took 6 bases from V and 1 from J, leaving 14 bases between them. The CDR3 DNA reads as TGTGCCAGCAGATTGTGGGCTATAGGCACAGATACGCAGTATTTT. Translating gives CASRLWAIGTDTQYF.

This sequence joins TRBV27 and TRBJ1-5; D remains unclear. The CDR3 contains 13 residues. The V gene's germline CDR1 is MNHEY and CDR2 SMNVEV (reference sequence). The ends were cut back, 3 bases at V and 6 bases at J, with 9 bases in the middle. CDR3 sequence (DNA): TGTGCCAGCAGTTTTGTCGTCAGTCAGCCCCAGCATTTT. It yields the protein CASSFVVSQPQHF.

The rearrangement links TRBV2 to TRBJ2-5; 9 bases are shared with TRBD2. Germline CDR1 SNHLY, CDR2 FYNNEI. CDR3 length equals 14 residues. The V and J ends lost 8 bases and 5 bases, in that order; junction bases with no gene match: 9. DNA of the CDR3: TGTGCCAGCGGCAGGGGAGCGGGGGGTGAGACCCAGTACTTC. Its protein is CASGRGAGGETQYF.

The chain links TRBV5-1 to TRBJ2-3; D call uncertain. V gave up 0 bases and J gave up 4 bases, with 3 bases separating them. Germline CDR1 reads SGHRS; CDR2 reads YFSETQ. The CDR3 is 12 residues long. In DNA form, the CDR3 reads TGCGCCAGCAGCTTGGCATCAGATACGCAGTATTTT. It codes for CASSLASDTQYF.

The V call is TRBV5-1, the J call TRBJ2-3; TRBD2 might be the D (5 bases). The CDR3 spans 16 residues. CDR1 and CDR2 (germline): SGHRS, YFSETQ. The V end lost 0 bases, the J end lost 0 bases, and 11 bases lay between the germline ends. DNA of the CDR3: TGCGCCAGCAGCTTGGAGAACGGGGTTAGCACAGATACGCAGTATTTT. Translation: CASSLENGVSTDTQYF. The variable domain in full, completed from reference TRBV5-1 and TRBJ2-3, reads KAGVTQTPRYLIKTRGQQVTLSCSPISGHRSVSWYQQTPGQGLQFLFEYFSETQRNKGNFPGRFSGRQFSNSRSEMNVSTLELGDSALYLCASSLENGVSTDTQYFGPGTRLTVL.

This rearrangement joins TRBV5-1 to TRBJ2-7, with 11 bases identical to TRBD2. The V gene end was trimmed by 1 base and the J gene end by 4 bases; junction bases not matched to a gene: 4. From germline, CDR1 is SGHRS and CDR2 YFSETQ. The CDR3 spans 15 residues. The CDR3 DNA follows: TGCGCCAGCAGCTTGACTAGACTAGCGGGGTACGAGCAGTACTTC. As protein: CASSLTRLAGYEQYF.

The genes are TRBV5-1 and TRBJ1-1; no firm D call. The CDR3 runs to 14 residues. Trimming shortened V by 4 bases and J by 7 bases, and 17 bases separated the two germline ends. Germline V lookup: CDR1 SGHRS, CDR2 YFSETQ. DNA of the CDR3: TGCGCCAGCAGCCCCAACGCGGGGTCGGATGAAGCTTTCTTT. Amino acids: CASSPNAGSDEAFF.

This chain links TRBV27 with TRBJ2-1; D may match TRBD1 or TRBD2 (5 bases each). With 5 bases removed from V and 7 bases from J, the gap between germline ends came to 18 bases. Germline values: CDR1 MNHEY, CDR2 SMNVEV (reference sequence). This CDR3 has 15 amino acids. CDR3 protein: CASSASGTHRNEQFF. Written as DNA, the CDR3 is TGTGCCAGCAGTGCCTCCGGGACCCATCGTAATGAGCAGTTCTTC.

The V call is TRBV5-1, the J call TRBJ2-3; D remains unclear. This CDR3 has 15 amino acids. Per germline, CDR1 SGHRS and CDR2 YFSETQ. V was cut by 2 bases and J by 2 bases, with 12 bases left in between. Here the CDR3 reads CASSFSESITDTQYF. DNA of the CDR3: TGCGCCAGCAGCTTCTCGGAGTCAATCACAGATACGCAGTATTTT.